This is a list of T cell receptor beta chains from one sample in a study of blood T cells in healthy people across ages. TCRdb redid the calling of the 5' RACE reads with MiXCR, one entry per CDR3 protein. The table shows approximately 730,000 distinct CDR3 sequences, with 53% occurring only once. The sample comprised blood. The receptor source for this set is a man at least 80 years old in good health. The CDR3 runs from the conserved cysteine through the conserved F or W. D genes are given only for firm matches. Part of the rows lack a size; the others show once, few, many or a class for expanded clones.

v_gene: TRBV25-1; j_gene: TRBJ1-1; abundance: few; d_gene: .; CDR3aa: CASRATDRAFF; CDR3nt: TGTGCCAGCAGGGCGACAGACCGGGCTTTCTTT
v_gene: TRBV9; j_gene: TRBJ2-5; abundance: few; d_gene: TRBD1; CDR3aa: CASSSNTGTGGETQYF; CDR3nt: TGTGCCAGCAGCTCTAATACCGGGACAGGGGGTGAGACCCAGTACTTC
v_gene: TRBV5-8; j_gene: TRBJ2-7; abundance: .; d_gene: TRBD1; CDR3aa: CASNDREPSYEQYF; CDR3nt: TGTGCCAGCAACGACAGGGAGCCCTCCTACGAGCAGTACTTC
v_gene: TRBV5-1; j_gene: TRBJ1-2; abundance: .; d_gene: TRBD1; CDR3aa: CASSWWDRAYGYTF; CDR3nt: TGCGCCAGCAGCTGGTGGGACAGGGCCTATGGCTACACCTTC
v_gene: TRBV10-3; j_gene: TRBJ2-7; abundance: .; d_gene: .; CDR3aa: CAISPAMGLNLYEQYF; CDR3nt: TGTGCCATCAGTCCTGCCATGGGACTGAACCTCTACGAGCAGTACTTC
v_gene: TRBV20-1; j_gene: TRBJ2-7; abundance: .; d_gene: .; CDR3aa: CSAREPGLRYEQYF; CDR3nt: TGCAGTGCTAGAGAGCCGGGCCTCAGATACGAGCAGTACTTC
v_gene: TRBV6-5; j_gene: TRBJ2-6; abundance: few; d_gene: .; CDR3aa: CASSSGAAPSGANVLTF; CDR3nt: TGTGCCAGCAGCTCCGGGGCCGCTCCCTCTGGGGCCAACGTCCTGACTTTC
v_gene: TRBV7-2; j_gene: TRBJ1-2; abundance: .; d_gene: .; CDR3aa: CASSLTRGVGYTF; CDR3nt: TGTGCCAGCAGCTTAACACGAGGGGTAGGCTACACCTTC
v_gene: TRBV6-6; j_gene: TRBJ2-3; abundance: few; d_gene: .; CDR3aa: CASSYRSPTDTQYF; CDR3nt: TGTGCCAGCAGTTACCGATCTCCGACAGATACGCAGTATTTT
v_gene: TRBV12-3/TRBV12-4; j_gene: TRBJ2-5; abundance: .; d_gene: .; CDR3aa: CASSSRVGTQYF; CDR3nt: TGTGCCAGCAGTAGCCGGGTTGGGACCCAGTACTTC
v_gene: TRBV20-1; j_gene: TRBJ2-3; abundance: .; d_gene: .; CDR3aa: CSAPPTGTQYF; CDR3nt: TGCAGTGCCCCGCCCACAGGTACGCAGTATTTT
v_gene: TRBV6-2/TRBV6-3; j_gene: TRBJ2-5; abundance: .; d_gene: .; CDR3aa: CASSYRLGSQETQYF; CDR3nt: TGTGCCAGCAGTTACCGTCTAGGCAGCCAAGAGACCCAGTACTTC
v_gene: TRBV7-2; j_gene: TRBJ2-7; abundance: few; d_gene: .; CDR3aa: CASSLDRGGSYEQYF; CDR3nt: TGTGCCAGCAGCTTAGATAGAGGGGGCTCCTACGAGCAGTACTTC
v_gene: TRBV18; j_gene: TRBJ2-5; abundance: .; d_gene: .; CDR3aa: CASSPSRTFETQYF; CDR3nt: TGTGCCAGCTCCCCGTCGCGGACGTTTGAGACCCAGTACTTC
v_gene: TRBV7-9; j_gene: TRBJ2-1; abundance: .; d_gene: TRBD1; CDR3aa: CASSPQGTLPFSNEQFF; CDR3nt: TGTGCCAGCAGCCCACAGGGGACCCTCCCGTTTTCGAATGAGCAGTTCTTC
v_gene: TRBV29-1; j_gene: TRBJ2-1; abundance: .; d_gene: .; CDR3aa: CSVVRTMPYNEQFF; CDR3nt: TGCAGCGTTGTTAGGACTATGCCCTACAATGAGCAGTTCTTC
v_gene: TRBV20-1; j_gene: TRBJ2-7; abundance: .; d_gene: TRBD2; CDR3aa: CSARDLAGVLYEQYF; CDR3nt: TGCAGTGCTAGAGATTTAGCGGGAGTTCTCTACGAGCAGTACTTC
v_gene: TRBV28; j_gene: TRBJ2-3; abundance: .; d_gene: TRBD2; CDR3aa: CASSLSRGETSGLKRGRYAYF; CDR3nt: TGTGCCAGCAGTTTATCTAGGGGGGAGACTAGCGGACTCAAAAGGGGGAGATACGCGTATTTT
v_gene: TRBV27; j_gene: TRBJ2-1; abundance: .; d_gene: TRBD2; CDR3aa: CASRPGLAPSYNEQFF; CDR3nt: TGTGCCAGCAGGCCGGGACTAGCGCCTTCCTACAATGAGCAGTTCTTC
v_gene: TRBV5-1; j_gene: TRBJ2-7; abundance: .; d_gene: TRBD1; CDR3aa: CASSLAPRTGVGEQYF; CDR3nt: TGCGCCAGCAGCTTGGCCCCGAGGACAGGGGTTGGCGAGCAGTACTTC
v_gene: TRBV20-1; j_gene: TRBJ1-2; abundance: .; d_gene: TRBD1; CDR3aa: CSARAGQGKAFRYGYTF; CDR3nt: TGCAGTGCTAGAGCCGGACAGGGTAAAGCCTTTCGCTATGGCTACACCTTC
v_gene: TRBV30; j_gene: TRBJ2-3; abundance: .; d_gene: TRBD1; CDR3aa: CAYRTGQGYAYF; CDR3nt: TGTGCCTACCGGACAGGTCAGGGATACGCGTATTTT
v_gene: TRBV2; j_gene: TRBJ2-3; abundance: .; d_gene: TRBD2; CDR3aa: CASRGGTSGTRGHRYAYF; CDR3nt: TGTGCCAGCAGAGGGGGGACTAGCGGGACGAGGGGACACAGATACGCGTATTTT
v_gene: TRBV18; j_gene: TRBJ2-5; abundance: .; d_gene: .; CDR3aa: CASLPPSREETQYF; CDR3nt: TGTGCCAGCTTACCACCTTCTAGAGAAGAGACCCAGTACTTC
v_gene: TRBV7-8; j_gene: TRBJ2-1; abundance: few; d_gene: .; CDR3aa: CASSALLGRQFF; CDR3nt: TGTGCCAGCAGCGCACTTCTAGGGCGGCAGTTCTTC
v_gene: TRBV29-1; j_gene: TRBJ2-7; abundance: .; d_gene: TRBD1; CDR3aa: CSVARTGVPYEQYF; CDR3nt: TGCAGCGTTGCCCGCACAGGGGTTCCCTACGAGCAGTACTTC
v_gene: TRBV25-1; j_gene: TRBJ2-7; abundance: .; d_gene: .; CDR3aa: CASSIGPPYEQYF; CDR3nt: TGTGCCAGCAGTATAGGGCCTCCCTACGAGCAGTACTTC
v_gene: TRBV5-1; j_gene: TRBJ1-4; abundance: .; d_gene: .; CDR3aa: CASSLNPQGNNEKLFF; CDR3nt: TGCGCCAGCAGCTTGAACCCGCAGGGTAATAATGAAAAACTGTTTTTT
v_gene: TRBV27; j_gene: TRBJ1-1; abundance: .; d_gene: .; CDR3aa: CASSLSARGRGTEAFF; CDR3nt: TGTGCCAGCAGTTTATCGGCCAGGGGTCGGGGCACTGAAGCTTTCTTT
v_gene: TRBV20-1; j_gene: TRBJ2-7; abundance: many; d_gene: .; CDR3aa: CSAPTTSSYEQYF; CDR3nt: TGCAGTGCTCCAACGACTAGTTCCTACGAGCAGTACTTC
v_gene: TRBV2; j_gene: TRBJ2-7; abundance: .; d_gene: .; CDR3aa: CASRRETDPSEQYF; CDR3nt: TGTGCCAGCCGCCGGGAAACTGATCCCTCCGAGCAGTACTTC
v_gene: TRBV12-3/TRBV12-4; j_gene: TRBJ1-6; abundance: .; d_gene: .; CDR3aa: CASSFRGTRVHF; CDR3nt: TGTGCCAGCAGTTTCAGGGGTACCAGGGTCCACTTT
v_gene: TRBV7-2; j_gene: TRBJ1-2; abundance: few; d_gene: TRBD1; CDR3aa: CASSPSGQGASRGYTF; CDR3nt: TGTGCCAGCAGCCCGTCGGGACAGGGGGCTTCTCGTGGCTACACCTTC
v_gene: TRBV11-2; j_gene: TRBJ2-4; abundance: once; d_gene: .; CDR3aa: CASSAQILAKNIQYF; CDR3nt: TGTGCCAGCAGCGCACAGATCCTAGCCAAAAACATTCAGTACTTC
v_gene: TRBV25-1; j_gene: TRBJ2-7; abundance: .; d_gene: .; CDR3aa: CASSDMSSYEQYF; CDR3nt: TGTGCCAGCAGTGACATGTCTTCTTACGAGCAGTACTTC
v_gene: TRBV7-3; j_gene: TRBJ1-2; abundance: .; d_gene: .; CDR3aa: CASSLGKTGGYTF; CDR3nt: TGTGCCAGCAGCTTGGGTAAAACAGGTGGCTACACCTTC
v_gene: TRBV5-1; j_gene: TRBJ2-7; abundance: .; d_gene: TRBD1; CDR3aa: CASSLTGWAYEQYF; CDR3nt: TGCGCCAGCAGCCTGACAGGGTGGGCCTACGAGCAGTACTTC
v_gene: TRBV29-1; j_gene: TRBJ2-1; abundance: few; d_gene: .; CDR3aa: CSVVWSVDNEQFF; CDR3nt: TGCAGCGTTGTGTGGAGCGTGGACAATGAGCAGTTCTTC
v_gene: TRBV6-1; j_gene: TRBJ2-7; abundance: .; d_gene: .; CDR3aa: CASMLTGFSYEQYF; CDR3nt: TGTGCCAGCATGCTGACGGGGTTCTCCTACGAGCAGTACTTC
v_gene: TRBV12-3/TRBV12-4; j_gene: TRBJ2-7; abundance: .; d_gene: .; CDR3aa: CASSLDHGSYEQYF; CDR3nt: TGTGCCAGCAGTTTAGATCACGGCTCCTACGAGCAGTACTTC
v_gene: TRBV6-1; j_gene: TRBJ1-1; abundance: once; d_gene: .; CDR3aa: CASSETHWDEAFF; CDR3nt: TGTGCCAGCAGTGAAACCCACTGGGACGAAGCTTTCTTT